The 2 T cell receptor beta chains listed next were all sequenced from one sample in a study of blood T cell repertoires in COVID-19. This table comes from immunoSEQ multiplex PCR, and its TCRdb copy is limited to in-frame clones, with some not included. The top ten hold approximately 1.2% of the sample, which has more than 250,000 clones, around 89% seen once. The source material was PBMCs or T cells enriched from blood (not recorded which). The source of these receptors is a woman in her thirties or forties with acute COVID-19.

The rearrangement links TRBV11-3 to TRBJ2-2, with D possibly TRBD2 on 6 matching bases. Between the trimmed V and J ends, which lost 3 bases and 0 bases, there was a span of 8 bases. Germline loops: CDR1 SGHNT, CDR2 YENEEA. The CDR3 runs to 15 residues. The chain's CDR3 is CASSLAGSNTGELFF. CDR3 coding DNA: TGTGCCAGCAGCTTGGCGGGATCGAACACCGGGGAGCTGTTTTTT.

V is TRBV5-4 and J is TRBJ2-7; 8 bases line up with TRBD1. Germline-derived CDR1 and CDR2 are SGHNT and YYREEE (reference sequence). Trimming cost V 0 bases and J 3 bases; bases outside gene matches: 11. There are 17 residues in the CDR3. This chain's CDR3 is CASSLVFLGQESYEQYF. CDR3 in DNA: TGTGCCAGCAGCTTGGTATTTTTGGGACAGGAAAGCTACGAGCAGTACTTC.